This T cell receptor (beta chain) was captured by sequencing in a study of blood T cell repertoires in COVID-19. Study background: Sites in the United States, Italy and Spain provided acute and convalescent COVID-19 samples. PBMCs, B-cell-depleted T cells, or T cells were the source of the cDNA or gDNA that made up the material.

Original analysis: Estimation of nucleated cell counts relied on the amplification of reference gene primers. The data were produced by immunoSEQ multiplex PCR, yet TCRdb's version contains in-frame clones alone and is incomplete. V, J and clone size were drawn from that table, and D and trimming were deduced from the DNA. This sample has 200,000 to 300,000 clones, with 84% found just once. The germline gives CDR1 LNHDA, CDR2 SQIVND (reference sequence). There are 17 residues in the CDR3. Trimming took 4 bases from V and 4 from J, leaving 20 bases between them. This chain uses TRBV19 with TRBJ1-5; D is unclear. This clonotype originated in a man aged 40-50 years who had recovered from COVID-19. Specimen: peripheral blood. The CDR3 sequence is CASSTILEGAGNQPQHF. The CDR3, as DNA: TGTGCCAGTAGTACCATTTTAGAGGGCGCAGGTAATCAGCCCCAGCATTTT.